The 13 T cell receptor beta chains given below trace back to one sample, sequenced in a study of beta chain features in type 1 diabetes. Expressed TCRB transcripts were sequenced, since all the RNA that had been isolated was reverse transcribed. This table comes from immunoSEQ multiplex PCR, and its TCRdb copy is limited to in-frame clones, with some not included. The sample has around 140,000 clones, about 9.1% seen once. Sequences were obtained from central memory CD4+ T cells from blood. The receptors shown here come from a woman in her forties in good health.

The table lists this clone with a few counts. V is TRBV19 and J is TRBJ2-1; 7 bases map to TRBD1. The trim removed 4 bases at V and 5 bases at J, leaving 8 bases unmatched. This CDR3 region has 15 residues. Germline lookup yields CDR1 LNHDA and CDR2 SQIVND (reference sequence). For the CDR3, the DNA is TGTGCCAGTAGTAGTTTCGGACAGGTAAACAATGAGCAGTTCTTC. Translating gives CASSSFGQVNNEQFF.

V is TRBV10-3 and J is TRBJ1-1, with 7 bases identical to TRBD1. The CDR3 has 14 residues. CDR1 and CDR2 (germline): ENHRY, SYGVKD. J gave up 4 bases and V 6 bases, and 8 bases lay outside the gene matches. CDR3 amino acids: CAIRQQGWVTEAFF. In DNA, the CDR3 is TGTGCCATCAGACAACAGGGGTGGGTCACTGAAGCTTTCTTT.

This clone was seen more than once but under ten times. CDR3 nucleotides: TGTGCCAGCAAGGACGGGGGGCTGTACGAGCAGTACTTC. Amino acids: CASKDGGLYEQYF. The J gene is TRBJ2-7, the V gene TRBV2; possible D gene TRBD2, 7 bases. Germline values: CDR1 SNHLY, CDR2 FYNNEI. This CDR3 spans 13 amino acids. V lost 7 bases, J lost 4 bases, and 14 bases lay in between.

The chain carries TRBV5-1 and TRBJ2-3; TRBD2 aligns across 9 bases. V lost 0 bases and J lost 4; bases outside the gene matches: 6. The CDR3 is 16 amino acids. CDR1 is SGHRS and CDR2 is YFSETQ in the germline V gene. The CDR3 nucleotides read TGCGCCAGCAGCTTGGATCCAGCGGGGGGACCAGATACGCAGTATTTT. This translates into CASSLDPAGGPDTQYF.

The chain is built from TRBV2 and TRBJ2-5; TRBD2 aligns across 13 bases. The CDR3 has 14 amino acids. Germline trimming cut 4 bases from V and 4 bases from J; bases unmatched to any gene: 0. Germline V gene lookup returns CDR1 SNHLY and CDR2 FYNNEI. Here the CDR3 DNA reads TGTGCCAGCAGTGGACTAGCGGGAGGAGAGACCCAGTACTTC. As protein: CASSGLAGGETQYF. Full variable domain (outside the CDR3, taken from reference TRBV2 and TRBJ2-5): EPEVTQTPSHQVTQMGQEVILRCVPISNHLYFYWYRQILGQKVEFLVSFYNNEISEKSEIFDDQFSVERPDGSNFTLKIRSTKLEDSAMYFCASSGLAGGETQYFGPGTRLLVL.

The rearrangement joins TRBV2 to TRBJ2-5; 8 positions agree with TRBD2. V gave up 8 bases and J gave up 5 bases; unmatched junction bases: 10. CDR1 is SNHLY, CDR2 FYNNEI, per germline. There are 14 residues in the CDR3. DNA for the CDR3: TGTGCCAGCCGCTGGCGGGGGGTAGGGGAGACCCAGTACTTC. This gives the protein CASRWRGVGETQYF.

V is TRBV5-4 and J is TRBJ2-7; tentative D call: TRBD2 (6 bases). The ends were cut back, 0 bases at V and 4 bases at J, with 14 bases in the middle. The germline gives CDR1 SGHNT, CDR2 YYREEE (reference sequence). CDR3 size: 15 residues. CDR3 sequence (DNA): TGTGCCAGCAGCTTGGCGGGGGTGGGTGGATACGAGCAGTACTTC. This translates into CASSLAGVGGYEQYF.

In its sample, this clone was seen many times. The chain combines TRBV28 with TRBJ1-2, with D tentatively TRBD1 (6 bases). Germline V gives CDR1 MDHEN, CDR2 SYDVKM. The CDR3 consists of 14 residues. V was pared by 6 bases and J by 3 bases, with 14 bases between. In DNA, the CDR3 is TGTGCCAGCAGCAAGGGGGGGTCGGACTATGGCTACACCTTC. Amino acid sequence: CASSKGGSDYGYTF.

This clone came up a few times. Relative to the germline gene, one junction end is altered; a read error may explain this. V and J are TRBV7-7 and TRBJ2-5; 8 bases align to TRBD2. CDR1 SSHAT and CDR2 FNYEAQ come from the germline V gene (reference sequence). CDR3 length: 14 amino acids. CDR3 nucleotide sequence: TGTGCTAGCAGCCGAGCGGGGGAGCAAGAGACCCAGTACTTC. Its translation: CASSRAGEQETQYF.

To note about this clone: At one end the junction does not follow the germline gene, possibly because of a read error. Additional DNA sequences in this sample encode the identical CDR3. The rearrangement uses TRBV7-2 and TRBJ1-6; no reliable D call. The length of the CDR3 is 12 residues. Germline values: CDR1 SGHTA, CDR2 FQGNSA. Here the CDR3 reads CASSFPRSPLHF. As DNA, the CDR3 is TGTGCCAGCAGCTTTCCTAGATCACCTCTCCACTTT.

The chain is built from TRBV19 and TRBJ1-2; D possibly corresponds to TRBD1 (6 bases). With 10 bases removed from V and 6 bases from J, the gap between germline ends came to 21 bases. The germline gives CDR1 LNHDA, CDR2 SQIVND (reference sequence). CDR3 length: 14 amino acids. CDR3 sequence: CATADSGRENGYTF. For the CDR3, the DNA is TGTGCCACCGCGGACAGCGGGAGGGAAAATGGCTACACCTTC.

The gene calls are TRBV5-1 and TRBJ2-7; 10 bases are shared with TRBD2. CDR3 size: 16 residues. The V and J ends lost 5 bases and 2 bases, in that order; junction bases with no gene match: 10. CDR1 is SGHRS, CDR2 YFSETQ, per germline. The CDR3 is CASRLSSGGTPYEQYF. CDR3 in DNA: TGCGCCAGCAGACTATCTAGCGGGGGAACCCCCTACGAGCAGTACTTC.

This clone was recorded many times. This chain links TRBV15 with TRBJ2-5; D is ambiguous. CDR1 and CDR2 (germline): LNHNV, YYDKDF (reference sequence). The CDR3 consists of 12 residues. The germline V and J ends were trimmed by 0 bases and 5 bases, with 4 bases remaining between them. For the CDR3, the DNA is TGTGCCACCAGCAGAGATCTGGAGACCCAGTACTTC. Protein: CATSRDLETQYF.